Given below is one TCR beta chain in context. Its matching antigen is unknown. This entry belongs to a study of Ad26.COV2.S vaccination and SARS-CoV-2 variants. The treatment is: roughly 20 received Ad26.COV2.S at low or high dose, single or two shots; 5 received placebo; per-sample allocation not given. Repertoires come from day 63 after the first vaccine or placebo injection. A Boston donor was an adult aged 18-55 years. General observations from the study: Considerable breadth of spike-specific CD8+ and CD4+ T cell responses has reportedly been documented following vaccination. Vaccine and placebo groups showed comparable non-spike TCR breadth.

Profiled with immunoSEQ multiplex PCR; TCRdb holds only in-frame clones, not every one. Of roughly 700,000 clones in the sample, about 90% are singletons; the top ten hold approximately 1.5%. The sample was peripheral blood, taken in a trial of Ad26.COV2.S vaccine versus placebo. This TCR came from a person aged 18-65 years who received the Ad26.COV2.S COVID-19 vaccine or a placebo.

The CDR3 nucleotides read TGTGCCAGCAGTTACACAATGACAGGCACCGGGGAGCTGTTTTTT. Its protein is CASSYTMTGTGELFF. The V and J genes are TRBV6-5 and TRBJ2-2; a possible D gene is TRBD1 (6 bases). The CDR3 has 15 amino acids. The V gene lost 2 bases and the J gene lost 4 bases, with 11 bases spanning the gap. Per germline, CDR1 MNHEY and CDR2 SVGAGI.